This TCR beta chain came from a study of T-cell reconstitution after alpha-beta-depleted transplantation in children. Preparing the TCRbeta library involved the use of unique molecular identifiers. TCRdb re-analysed the PCR reads in MiXCR, keeping a single row per CDR3 protein. The sample lists about 830,000 distinct CDR3 sequences, roughly 15% occurring once. A word on this clonotype: Its antigen is as yet unknown.

Study-wide results and limits: Approximately two months post-transplant, alpha-beta T cells reportedly originated from several hundred expanded graft clones.

V lost 6 bases to trimming and J lost 5 bases; unmatched junction nucleotides: 6. The CDR3 sequence is 14 residues long. Per the germline V gene, CDR1 is SGHTA and CDR2 is FQGNSA. This sequence joins TRBV7-2 and TRBJ1-5, with 8 nucleotides matching TRBD1. The origin of this receptor is a male patient younger than 18 who had a stem cell transplant for acute lymphoblastic leukemia, so the T cells may come from the graft donor. The sequences come from PBMCs, mostly from graft donor cells, collected 360 days after TCRalphabeta/CD19-depleted stem cell transplant. The CDR3 spells CASRLAGGHQPQHF. CDR3 sequence (DNA): TGTGCCAGCAGGCTGGCAGGGGGCCATCAGCCCCAGCATTTT.